The clone carrying this TCR beta chain has only a few counts. Its target is unknown. The source of the sample is a study of blood T cells in healthy people across ages. General observations from the study: Naive CD4+ cells and diversity were both higher in long-lived donors than in aged donors. Reliance upon unsorted PBMCs precluded definitive naive versus antigen-experienced comparison.

Donors gave roughly 10 milliliters of peripheral blood apiece. Using a J-beta primer mix together with a sample-barcoded 5' primer, a second PCR was run for 7 to 11 cycles. At least 3 million CDR3-containing paired-end reads were obtained per sample. TCRdb independently ran MiXCR on the 5' RACE reads; one entry per CDR3 protein. This sample yields some 1.5 million distinct CDR3 sequences, of which under 30% are seen a single time; around 7.7% belongs to the top ten. Between the trimmed V and J ends, which lost 2 bases and 3 bases, there was a span of 8 bases. The CDR3 spans 13 residues. The germline CDR1 and CDR2 sequences are MDHEN and SYDVKM.

The chain links TRBV28 to TRBJ2-7, with a tentative D call TRBD1 (5 bases). What was sequenced was blood. This clonotype was obtained from a young woman in good health. CDR3 nucleotide sequence: TGTGCCAGCAGTTTACAGGGCCACTACGAGCAGTACTTC. Its protein is CASSLQGHYEQYF.